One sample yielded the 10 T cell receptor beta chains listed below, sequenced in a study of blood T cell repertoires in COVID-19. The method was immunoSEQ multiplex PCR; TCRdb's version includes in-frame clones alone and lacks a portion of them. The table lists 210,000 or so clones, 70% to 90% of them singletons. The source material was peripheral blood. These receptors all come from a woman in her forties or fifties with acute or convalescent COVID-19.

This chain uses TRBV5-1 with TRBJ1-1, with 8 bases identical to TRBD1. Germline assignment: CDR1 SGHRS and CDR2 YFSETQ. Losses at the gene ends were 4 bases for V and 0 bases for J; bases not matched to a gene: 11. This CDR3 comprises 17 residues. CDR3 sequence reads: CASSQDRTGIMNTEAFF. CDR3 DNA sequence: TGCGCCAGCAGCCAAGATAGGACAGGGATTATGAACACTGAAGCTTTCTTT.

This CDR3 is CASRETPVGTGELFF. CDR3 in DNA: TGCGCCAGCAGGGAGACTCCCGTGGGCACCGGGGAGCTGTTTTTT. The chain is built from TRBV5-1 and TRBJ2-2, with D hard to call. This CDR3 is 15 amino acids long. The ends were cut back, 5 bases at V and 4 bases at J, with 15 bases in the middle. Germline V gene lookup returns CDR1 SGHRS and CDR2 YFSETQ. Variable domain in full (rest from reference TRBV5-1 and TRBJ2-2): KAGVTQTPRYLIKTRGQQVTLSCSPISGHRSVSWYQQTPGQGLQFLFEYFSETQRNKGNFPGRFSGRQFSNSRSEMNVSTLELGDSALYLCASRETPVGTGELFFGEGSRLTVL.

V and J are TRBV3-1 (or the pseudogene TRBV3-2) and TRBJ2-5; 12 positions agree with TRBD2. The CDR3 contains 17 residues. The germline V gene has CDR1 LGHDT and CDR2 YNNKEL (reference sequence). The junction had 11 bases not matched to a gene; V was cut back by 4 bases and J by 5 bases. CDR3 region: CASSRIRLAGGRETQYF. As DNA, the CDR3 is TGTGCCAGCAGCCGAATACGTCTAGCGGGAGGGCGGGAGACCCAGTACTTC.

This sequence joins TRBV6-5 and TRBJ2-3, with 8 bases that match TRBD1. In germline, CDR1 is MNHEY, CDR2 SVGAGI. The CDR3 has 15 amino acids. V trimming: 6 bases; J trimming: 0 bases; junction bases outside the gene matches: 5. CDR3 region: CASREDRDSTDTQYF. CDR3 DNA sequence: TGTGCCAGCAGAGAGGACAGGGACAGCACAGATACGCAGTATTTT.

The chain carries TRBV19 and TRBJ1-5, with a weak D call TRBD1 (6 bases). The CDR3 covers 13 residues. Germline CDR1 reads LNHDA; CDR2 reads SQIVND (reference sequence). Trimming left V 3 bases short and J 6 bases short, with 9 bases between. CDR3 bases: TGTGCCAGTAGTATCAGGGGCGGTCAGCCCCAGCATTTT. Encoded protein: CASSIRGGQPQHF. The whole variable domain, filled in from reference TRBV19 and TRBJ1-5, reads DGGITQSPKYLFRKEGQNVTLSCEQNLNHDAMYWYRQDPGQGLRLIYYSQIVNDFQKGDIAEGYSVSREKKESFPLTVTSAQKNPTAFYLCASSIRGGQPQHFGDGTRLSIL.

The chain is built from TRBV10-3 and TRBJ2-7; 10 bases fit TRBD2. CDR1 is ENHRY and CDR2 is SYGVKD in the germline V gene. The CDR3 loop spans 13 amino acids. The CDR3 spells CAAGASGSDEQYF. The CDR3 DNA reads TGTGCTGCGGGAGCTAGCGGGAGCGACGAGCAGTACTTC.

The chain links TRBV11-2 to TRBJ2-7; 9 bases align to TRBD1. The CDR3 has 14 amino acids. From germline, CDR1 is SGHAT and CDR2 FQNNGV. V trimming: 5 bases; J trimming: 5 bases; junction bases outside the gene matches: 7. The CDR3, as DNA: TGTGCCAGCAGCCCCGGGACAGGGTGGGACGAGCAGTACTTC. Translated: CASSPGTGWDEQYF.

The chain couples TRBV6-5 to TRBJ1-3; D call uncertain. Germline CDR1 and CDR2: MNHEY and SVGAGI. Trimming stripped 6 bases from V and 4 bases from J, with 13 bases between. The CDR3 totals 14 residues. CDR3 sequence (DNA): TGTGCCAGCAGCCTTACGCCAGAAGGAAACACCATATATTTT. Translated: CASSLTPEGNTIYF.

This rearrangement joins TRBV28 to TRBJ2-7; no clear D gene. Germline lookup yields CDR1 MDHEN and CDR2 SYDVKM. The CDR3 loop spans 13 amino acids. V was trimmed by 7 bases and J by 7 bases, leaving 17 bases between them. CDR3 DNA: TGTGCCAGCACCACCTTGGGCGCCAAAGAGCAGTACTTC. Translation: CASTTLGAKEQYF.

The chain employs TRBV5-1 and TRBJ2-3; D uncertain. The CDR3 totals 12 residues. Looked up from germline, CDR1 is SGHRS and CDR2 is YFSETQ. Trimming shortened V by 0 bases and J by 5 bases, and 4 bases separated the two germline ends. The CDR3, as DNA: TGCGCCAGCAGCTTGGGGCAAGATACGCAGTATTTT. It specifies CASSLGQDTQYF.